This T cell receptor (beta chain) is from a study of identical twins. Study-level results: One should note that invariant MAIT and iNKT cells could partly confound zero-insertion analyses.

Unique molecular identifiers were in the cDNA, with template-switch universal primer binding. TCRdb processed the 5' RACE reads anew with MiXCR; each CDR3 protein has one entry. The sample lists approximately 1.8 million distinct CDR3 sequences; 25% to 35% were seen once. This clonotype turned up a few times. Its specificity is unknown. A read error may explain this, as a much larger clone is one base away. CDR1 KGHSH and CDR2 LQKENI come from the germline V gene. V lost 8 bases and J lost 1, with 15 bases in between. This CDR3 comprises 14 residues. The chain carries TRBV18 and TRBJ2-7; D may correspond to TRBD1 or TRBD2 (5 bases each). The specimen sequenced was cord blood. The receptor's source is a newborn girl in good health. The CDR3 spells CASPNRDGSYEQYF. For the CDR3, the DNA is TGTGCCAGCCCAAACCGGGACGGATCCTACGAGCAGTACTTC.